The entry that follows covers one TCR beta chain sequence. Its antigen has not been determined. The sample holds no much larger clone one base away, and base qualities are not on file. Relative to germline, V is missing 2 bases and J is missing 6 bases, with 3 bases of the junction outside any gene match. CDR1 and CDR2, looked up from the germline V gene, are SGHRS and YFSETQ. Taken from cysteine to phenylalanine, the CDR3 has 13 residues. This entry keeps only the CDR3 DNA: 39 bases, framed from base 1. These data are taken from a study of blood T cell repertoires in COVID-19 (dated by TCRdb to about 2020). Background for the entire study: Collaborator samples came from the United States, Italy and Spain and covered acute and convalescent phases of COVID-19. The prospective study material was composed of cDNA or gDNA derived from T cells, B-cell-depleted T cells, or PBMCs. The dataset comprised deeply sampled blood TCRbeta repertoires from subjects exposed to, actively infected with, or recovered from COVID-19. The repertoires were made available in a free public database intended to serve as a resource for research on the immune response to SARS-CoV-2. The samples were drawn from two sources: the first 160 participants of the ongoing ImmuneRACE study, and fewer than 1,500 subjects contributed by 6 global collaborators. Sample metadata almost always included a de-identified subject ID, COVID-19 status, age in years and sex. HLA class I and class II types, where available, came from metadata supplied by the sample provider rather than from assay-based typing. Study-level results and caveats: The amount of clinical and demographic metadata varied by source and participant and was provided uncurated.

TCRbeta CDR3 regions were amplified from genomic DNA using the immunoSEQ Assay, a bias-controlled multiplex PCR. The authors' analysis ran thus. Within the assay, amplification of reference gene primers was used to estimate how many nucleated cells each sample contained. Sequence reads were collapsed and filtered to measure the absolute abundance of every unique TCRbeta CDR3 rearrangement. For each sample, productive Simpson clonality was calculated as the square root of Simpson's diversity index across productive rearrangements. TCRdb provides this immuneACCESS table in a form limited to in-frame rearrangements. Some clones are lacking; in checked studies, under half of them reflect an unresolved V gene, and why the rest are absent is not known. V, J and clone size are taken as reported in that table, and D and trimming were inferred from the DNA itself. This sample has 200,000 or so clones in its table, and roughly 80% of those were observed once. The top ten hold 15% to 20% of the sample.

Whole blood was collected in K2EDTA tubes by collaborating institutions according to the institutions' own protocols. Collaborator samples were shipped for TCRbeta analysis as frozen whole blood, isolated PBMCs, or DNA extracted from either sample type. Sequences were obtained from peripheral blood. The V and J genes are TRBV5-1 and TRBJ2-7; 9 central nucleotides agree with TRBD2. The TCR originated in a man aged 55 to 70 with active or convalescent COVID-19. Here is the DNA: TGCGCCAGCAGCTTCGGGACTAGCCTCGAGCAGTACTTC. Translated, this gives CASSFGTSLEQYF.